This entry lists 10 T cell receptor beta chains sequenced from one sample in a study of cytomegalovirus exposure and HLA in healthy donors. The PCR contained 60 Vbeta and 13 Jbeta primers. Sequenced by immunoSEQ multiplex PCR; TCRdb stores in-frame clones only, minus some. The sample data list approximately 71,000 clones. Sequenced: PBMCs. The receptors derive from a female donor in good health and CMV-seropositive.

This sequence joins TRBV7-9 and TRBJ2-1; weak D call: TRBD2 (6 bases). The germline V and J ends were trimmed by 1 base and 7 bases, with 8 bases remaining between them. Germline lookup yields CDR1 SEHNR and CDR2 FQNEAQ (reference sequence). The CDR3 length is 13 residues. As DNA, the CDR3 is TGTGCCAGCAGCTTAGTGGGGGGAAATGAGCAGTTCTTC. Protein product: CASSLVGGNEQFF.

Here the CDR3 reads CASSLASSSGADTQYF. In DNA form, the CDR3 reads TGTGCCAGCAGCTTAGCGAGCTCCTCGGGAGCAGATACGCAGTATTTT. This chain joins TRBV7-9 and TRBJ2-3, with D possibly being TRBD2 (6 bases). Germline loops: CDR1 SEHNR, CDR2 FQNEAQ (reference sequence). Trimming removed 0 bases from V and 4 bases from J, with 14 bases in between. The CDR3 is 16 amino acids.

This rearrangement joins TRBV4-3 to TRBJ2-5; 9 bases fit TRBD1. This CDR3 contains 16 residues. With 4 bases clipped from V and 5 bases from J, the junction kept 11 bases outside the gene matches. Germline CDR1 is LGHNA and CDR2 is YSLEER. In DNA, the CDR3 is TGCGCCAGCAGCCGCGGGACAGGGAGTGGCGACGAGACCCAGTACTTC. Residues: CASSRGTGSGDETQYF.

For this clone: The junction does not match germline at one end; this may be a read error. The chain recombines TRBV29-1 with TRBJ1-3; no reliable D call. This CDR3 is built from 12 residues. The germline V gene has CDR1 SQVTM and CDR2 ANQGSEA. CDR3 sequence reads: CSVWSSGNNIYF. In DNA form, the CDR3 reads TGCAGCGTGTGGAGCTCTGGAAACAACATATATTTT.

The chain joins TRBV7-9 to TRBJ1-6; 8 nucleotides match TRBD1. Germline CDR1 and CDR2: SEHNR and FQNEAQ (reference sequence). The trim removed 5 bases at V and 0 bases at J, leaving 6 bases unmatched. The CDR3 has 17 residues. The CDR3 region has the DNA TGTGCCAGCAGCGAGGGGGACAGGAGCTCCTATAATTCACCCCTCCACTTT. Translating gives CASSEGDRSSYNSPLHF.

V is TRBV19 and J is TRBJ2-7; 8 positions agree with TRBD2. V trimming: 5 bases; J trimming: 2 bases; junction bases outside the gene matches: 8. Germline loops: CDR1 LNHDA, CDR2 SQIVND (reference sequence). CDR3 length: 15 residues. In DNA, the CDR3 is TGTGCCAGTAGTGACGGAGCGGGAGCGGCCTACGAGCAGTACTTC. Amino acid sequence: CASSDGAGAAYEQYF. Looking up the rest from reference TRBV19 and TRBJ2-7 gives the full variable domain: DGGITQSPKYLFRKEGQNVTLSCEQNLNHDAMYWYRQDPGQGLRLIYYSQIVNDFQKGDIAEGYSVSREKKESFPLTVTSAQKNPTAFYLCASSDGAGAAYEQYFGPGTRLTVT.

This chain's CDR3 is CASGGVAEQYF. For the CDR3, the DNA is TGTGCCAGCGGCGGGGTCGCCGAGCAGTACTTC. The chain recombines TRBV27 with TRBJ2-7, with D tentatively TRBD2 (6 bases). CDR3 length: 11 residues. Trimming pared 8 bases from V and 6 bases from J, leaving 11 bases between. Per germline, CDR1 MNHEY and CDR2 SMNVEV (reference sequence).

The rearrangement joins TRBV28 to TRBJ2-1, with a tentative D call TRBD2 (5 bases). Germline assignment: CDR1 MDHEN and CDR2 SYDVKM. Trimming took 6 bases from V and 5 from J, leaving 26 bases between them. The length of the CDR3 is 18 residues. The CDR3 sequence: CASSSPSPTRVRDNEQFF. For the CDR3, the DNA is TGTGCCAGCAGCTCCCCCTCCCCAACTAGAGTTAGAGACAATGAGCAGTTCTTC.

The V and J genes are TRBV25-1 and TRBJ1-2; 8 positions match TRBD1. The CDR3 covers 15 residues. Germline assignment: CDR1 MGHDK and CDR2 SYGVNS. Trimming cost V 4 bases and J 8 bases; bases outside gene matches: 12. The CDR3 DNA reads TGTGCCAGCAGTGCCCCCGACAGGGGCCTAGGAGGCTACACCTTC. Its protein is CASSAPDRGLGGYTF.

This chain uses TRBV28 with TRBJ1-5; D possibly corresponds to TRBD1 (5 bases). The V and J ends lost 3 bases and 7 bases respectively, with 16 bases between them. The CDR3 spans 15 residues. CDR1 MDHEN and CDR2 SYDVKM come from the germline V gene. The DNA for the CDR3 is TGTGCCAGCAGTTTTAATATCGGGGGTGACCAGCCCCAGCATTTT. This gives the protein CASSFNIGGDQPQHF.